This T cell receptor beta chain was obtained from a study of blood T cell repertoires in COVID-19. At the level of the study: COVID-19 samples from acute and convalescent phases originated in the United States, Italy and Spain.

This clone was counted between two and nine times. TCRdb's table, derived via immunoSEQ multiplex PCR, lists solely in-frame clones and lacks some. The top ten clones hold about 12% of a sample with around 17,000 clones, roughly 88% of them seen once. This CDR3 comprises 16 residues. Trimming pared 0 bases from V and 0 bases from J, leaving 10 bases between. In germline, CDR1 is SGHRS, CDR2 YFSETQ. Sequenced: peripheral blood. The J gene is TRBJ1-3, the V gene TRBV5-1; TRBD1 might be the D (5 bases). The receptor was derived from a human donor in a cohort sampled during active COVID-19. This chain's CDR3 is CASSLDGRDSGNTIYF. The CDR3 bases are TGCGCCAGCAGCTTGGACGGCAGGGACTCTGGAAACACCATATATTTT.